This is a list of T cell receptor beta chains from one sample in a study of cytomegalovirus exposure and HLA in healthy donors. Generated by immunoSEQ multiplex PCR, the TCRdb table keeps only in-frame clones and is missing some. Of 150,000 to 200,000 clones in the sample, around 84% were seen once. The specimen sequenced was PBMCs. The receptors here all came from a male donor in good health and CMV-seropositive. Both conserved end residues are part of each CDR3. D genes are given only for firm matches. Clone size is not always given. Where it is, it says once, few, many or a class for expanded clones.

v_call	clone_size	j_call	d_call	cdr3_aa
TRBV7-2	.	TRBJ2-7	.	CASSYGQIYEQYF
TRBV7-2	.	TRBJ1-2	.	CASSALTTSNYGYTF
TRBV28	.	TRBJ1-1	TRBD1	CASSSTGQGLTFF
TRBV28	.	TRBJ2-7	.	CASSQPRGGSYEQYF
TRBV11-3	once	TRBJ2-5	TRBD2	CASSLGGLAGGPQETQYF
TRBV28	.	TRBJ2-7	.	CASSQTQAAYEQYF
TRBV30	.	TRBJ2-2	.	CAWNNRNTGELFF
TRBV5-4	.	TRBJ2-5	.	CASSTGQNQETQYF
TRBV19	.	TRBJ1-5	.	CASSIVLLTFNQPQHF
TRBV7-9	.	TRBJ2-1	TRBD2	CASSALAGAYNEQFF
TRBV7-2	.	TRBJ2-5	TRBD1	CASSRGQAQETQYF
TRBV13	.	TRBJ2-1	TRBD2	CASSSSSGRGGVNEQFF
TRBV7-9	.	TRBJ1-1	TRBD1	CASSPGDRGTNTEAFF
TRBV6-5	.	TRBJ2-7	TRBD1	CASSYSLGQGNEQYF
TRBV30	once	TRBJ2-1	.	CAWSVLSEQFF